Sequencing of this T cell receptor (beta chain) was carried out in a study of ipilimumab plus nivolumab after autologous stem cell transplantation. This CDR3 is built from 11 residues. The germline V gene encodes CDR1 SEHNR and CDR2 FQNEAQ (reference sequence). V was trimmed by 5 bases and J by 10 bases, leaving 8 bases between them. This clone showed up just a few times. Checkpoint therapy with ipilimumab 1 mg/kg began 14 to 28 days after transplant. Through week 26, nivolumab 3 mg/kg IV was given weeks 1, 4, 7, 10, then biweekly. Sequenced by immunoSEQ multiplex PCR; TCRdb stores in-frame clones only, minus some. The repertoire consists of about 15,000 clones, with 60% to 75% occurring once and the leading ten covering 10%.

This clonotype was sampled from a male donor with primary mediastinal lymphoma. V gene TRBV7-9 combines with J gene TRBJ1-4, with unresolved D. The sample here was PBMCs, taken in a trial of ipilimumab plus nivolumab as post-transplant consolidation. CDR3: CASSMSGKLFF. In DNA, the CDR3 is TGTGCCAGCAGCATGTCGGGAAAACTGTTTTTT.